These T cell receptor beta chains were read from a single sample in a study of blood T cell repertoires in COVID-19. Some clones are missing from TCRdb's copy, which holds only in-frame ones; the method was immunoSEQ multiplex PCR. The sample contains 250,000 to 300,000 clones, around four fifths of which appear only once. Material for sequencing was peripheral blood. All receptors derive from a man between 60 and 75 years old who had recovered from COVID-19. CDR3s include the opening cysteine and the closing phenylalanine or tryptophan. Fields, in order: CDR3 protein, CDR3 DNA, D gene, V gene, J gene, clone size. The D gene is left open where the match is weak. The size of a clone is reported for some rows only, either as once, few or many, or as a class for expanded clones.

CDR3 protein: CAWSAPGQGGEKLFF; CDR3 DNA: TGTGCCTGGAGTGCCCCGGGACAGGGAGGTGAAAAACTGTTTTTT; D gene: TRBD1; V gene: TRBV30; J gene: TRBJ1-4; clone size: NA
CDR3 protein: CASSLGLGVVYEQYF; CDR3 DNA: TGTGCCAGCAGCTTAGGATTGGGAGTGGTTTACGAGCAGTACTTC; D gene: NA; V gene: TRBV7-8; J gene: TRBJ2-7; clone size: NA
CDR3 protein: CASSLSPGETTEAFF; CDR3 DNA: TGCGCCAGCAGCTTGAGCCCAGGGGAGACCACTGAAGCTTTCTTT; D gene: NA; V gene: TRBV5-1; J gene: TRBJ1-1; clone size: NA
CDR3 protein: CATQGDFQETQYF; CDR3 DNA: TGTGCCACACAGGGGGACTTCCAAGAGACCCAGTACTTC; D gene: TRBD1; V gene: TRBV24-1; J gene: TRBJ2-5; clone size: NA
CDR3 protein: CASSLKLGATEAFF; CDR3 DNA: TGTGCCAGCAGCTTAAAACTGGGGGCCACTGAAGCTTTCTTT; D gene: NA; V gene: TRBV7-3; J gene: TRBJ1-1; clone size: NA
CDR3 protein: CASSHFDRNSPLHF; CDR3 DNA: TGTGCCAGCAGCCATTTCGACAGGAATTCACCCCTCCACTTT; D gene: NA; V gene: TRBV14; J gene: TRBJ1-6; clone size: few
CDR3 protein: CASSAAGAQPYEQYF; CDR3 DNA: TGTGCCAGCAGCGCAGCAGGGGCGCAACCCTACGAGCAGTACTTC; D gene: NA; V gene: TRBV5-5; J gene: TRBJ2-7; clone size: NA
CDR3 protein: CASTDRVNQPQHF; CDR3 DNA: TGTGCCAGCACCGACAGGGTCAATCAGCCCCAGCATTTT; D gene: TRBD1; V gene: TRBV16; J gene: TRBJ1-5; clone size: NA
CDR3 protein: CASSIMGARRGTGELFF; CDR3 DNA: TGTGCCAGTAGTATTATGGGGGCCCGTCGGGGCACCGGGGAGCTGTTTTTT; D gene: NA; V gene: TRBV19; J gene: TRBJ2-2; clone size: NA
CDR3 protein: CASSQNRGATDTQYF; CDR3 DNA: TGTGCCAGCAGCCAGAACAGGGGAGCCACAGATACGCAGTATTTT; D gene: TRBD1; V gene: TRBV7-3; J gene: TRBJ2-3; clone size: NA
CDR3 protein: CASSFRAGLGTEAFF; CDR3 DNA: TGTGCCAGCAGCTTTCGCGCAGGGTTGGGCACTGAAGCTTTCTTT; D gene: NA; V gene: TRBV7-8; J gene: TRBJ1-1; clone size: NA
CDR3 protein: CASSVVQGAGELFF; CDR3 DNA: TGTGCCAGCAGCGTAGTACAGGGGGCCGGGGAGCTGTTTTTT; D gene: TRBD1; V gene: TRBV9; J gene: TRBJ2-2; clone size: NA
CDR3 protein: CASSLGTGAGHTDTQYF; CDR3 DNA: TGTGCCAGCAGCTTAGGGACAGGGGCCGGGCACACAGATACGCAGTATTTT; D gene: TRBD1; V gene: TRBV7-9; J gene: TRBJ2-3; clone size: NA
CDR3 protein: CASRTGVNEQFF; CDR3 DNA: TGTGCCAGCAGGACAGGGGTCAATGAGCAGTTCTTC; D gene: TRBD1; V gene: TRBV27; J gene: TRBJ2-1; clone size: NA